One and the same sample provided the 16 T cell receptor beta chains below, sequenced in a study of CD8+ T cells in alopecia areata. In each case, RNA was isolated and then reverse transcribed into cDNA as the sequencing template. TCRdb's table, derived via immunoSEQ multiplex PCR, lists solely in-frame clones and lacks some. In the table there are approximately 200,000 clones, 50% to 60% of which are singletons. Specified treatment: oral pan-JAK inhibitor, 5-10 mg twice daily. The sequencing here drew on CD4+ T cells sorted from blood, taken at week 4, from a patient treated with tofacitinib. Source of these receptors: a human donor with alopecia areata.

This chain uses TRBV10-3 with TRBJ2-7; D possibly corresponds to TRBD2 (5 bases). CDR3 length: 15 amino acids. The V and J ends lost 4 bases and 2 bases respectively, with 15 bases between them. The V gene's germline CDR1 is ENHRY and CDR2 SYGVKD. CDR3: CAISGYDGRAYEQYF. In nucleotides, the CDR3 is TGTGCCATCAGTGGGTATGACGGGCGGGCCTACGAGCAGTACTTC.

In DNA form, the CDR3 reads TGCAGCGTCCGGACAGGGGTCAGAGATACGCAGTATTTT. It yields the protein CSVRTGVRDTQYF. The chain recombines TRBV29-1 with TRBJ2-3, with TRBD1 matching 9 bases. The CDR3 loop spans 13 amino acids. V shed 6 bases, J shed 5 bases, and the junction held 6 bases outside the gene matches. CDR1 and CDR2 (germline): SQVTM, ANQGSEA.

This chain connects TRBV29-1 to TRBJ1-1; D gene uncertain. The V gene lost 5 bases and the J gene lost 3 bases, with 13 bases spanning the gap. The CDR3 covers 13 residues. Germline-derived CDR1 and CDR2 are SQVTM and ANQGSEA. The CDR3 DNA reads TGCAGCGTTAAATACACAAGGGACACTGAAGCTTTCTTT. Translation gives CSVKYTRDTEAFF.

CDR3 bases: TGCAGCGTTGAATGGGCCCCCTACGAGCAGTACTTC. Encoded protein: CSVEWAPYEQYF. The genes are TRBV29-1 and TRBJ2-5; D gene unclear. The DNA matches TRBJ2-7 better at its end, which makes the J call doubtful. Germline V gene sequence: CDR1 SQVTM, CDR2 ANQGSEA. There are 12 residues in the CDR3.

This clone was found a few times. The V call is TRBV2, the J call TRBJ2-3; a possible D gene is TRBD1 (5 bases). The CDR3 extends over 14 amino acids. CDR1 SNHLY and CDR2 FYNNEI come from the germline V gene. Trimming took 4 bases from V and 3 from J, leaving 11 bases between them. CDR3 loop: CASSVGEWTDTQYF. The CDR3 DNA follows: TGTGCCAGCAGTGTAGGGGAATGGACAGATACGCAGTATTTT.

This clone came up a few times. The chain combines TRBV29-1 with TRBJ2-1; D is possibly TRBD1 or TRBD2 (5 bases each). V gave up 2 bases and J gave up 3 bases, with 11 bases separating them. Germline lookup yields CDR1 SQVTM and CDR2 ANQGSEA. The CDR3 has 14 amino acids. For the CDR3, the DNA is TGCAGCGTTGAAAGAGGGGTTAACTACAATGAGCAGTTCTTC. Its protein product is CSVERGVNYNEQFF.

The CDR3, as DNA: TGCGCCAGCAGCCAAGATTGGCCTAGCGGGACCCACAATGAGCAGTTCTTC. The encoded protein is CASSQDWPSGTHNEQFF. The chain is built from TRBV4-3 and TRBJ2-1; TRBD2 agrees at 9 bases. The germline gives CDR1 LGHNA, CDR2 YSLEER. J was trimmed by 5 bases and V by 0 bases; bases with no gene match: 8. The CDR3 runs to 17 residues.

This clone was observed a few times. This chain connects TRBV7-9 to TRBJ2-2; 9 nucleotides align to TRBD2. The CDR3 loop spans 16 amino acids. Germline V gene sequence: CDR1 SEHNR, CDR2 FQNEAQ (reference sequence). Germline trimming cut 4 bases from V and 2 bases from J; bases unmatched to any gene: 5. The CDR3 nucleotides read TGTGCCAGCAGCTACCTAGCGGGACTAAACACCGGGGAGCTGTTTTTT. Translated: CASSYLAGLNTGELFF.

The DNA for the CDR3 is TGTGCCAGCAGCACCCGGGGAGGGAACTATGGCTACACCTTC. This translates into CASSTRGGNYGYTF. The V and J genes are TRBV9 and TRBJ1-2; D gene ambiguous. The V end was cut by 4 bases, the J end by 2 bases, with 12 bases between. The CDR3 is 14 amino acids. Germline V gene sequence: CDR1 SGDLS, CDR2 YYNGEE.

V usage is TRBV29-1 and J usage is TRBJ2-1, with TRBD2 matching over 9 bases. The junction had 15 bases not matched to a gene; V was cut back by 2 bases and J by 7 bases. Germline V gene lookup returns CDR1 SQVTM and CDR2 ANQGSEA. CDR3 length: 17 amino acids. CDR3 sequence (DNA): TGCAGCGTTGAACCTACCCCTAGCGGGATTTTAAGGAATGAGCAGTTCTTC. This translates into CSVEPTPSGILRNEQFF.

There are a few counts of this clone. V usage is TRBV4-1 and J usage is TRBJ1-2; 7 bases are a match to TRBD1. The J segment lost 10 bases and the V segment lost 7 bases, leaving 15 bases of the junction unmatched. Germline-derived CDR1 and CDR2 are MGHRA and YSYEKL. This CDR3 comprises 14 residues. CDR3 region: CASTPGGQGRNYTF. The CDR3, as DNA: TGCGCCAGCACCCCAGGGGGGCAGGGGCGGAACTACACCTTC.

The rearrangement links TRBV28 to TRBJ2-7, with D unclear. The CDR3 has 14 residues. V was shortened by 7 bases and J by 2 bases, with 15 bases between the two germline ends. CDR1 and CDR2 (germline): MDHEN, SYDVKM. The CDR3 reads CASIQPRATYEQYF. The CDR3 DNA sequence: TGTGCCAGCATACAACCCCGGGCCACCTACGAGCAGTACTTC. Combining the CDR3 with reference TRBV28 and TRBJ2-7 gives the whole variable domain DVKVTQSSRYLVKRTGEKVFLECVQDMDHENMFWYRQDPGLGLRLIYFSYDVKMKEKGDIPEGYSVSREKKERFSLILESASTNQTSMYLCASIQPRATYEQYFGPGTRLTVT.

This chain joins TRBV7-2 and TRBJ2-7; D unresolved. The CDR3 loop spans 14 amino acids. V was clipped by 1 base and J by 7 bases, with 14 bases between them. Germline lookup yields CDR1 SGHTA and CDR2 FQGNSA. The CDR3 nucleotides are TGTGCCAGCAGCTTAGAGGCGGTCGGGTTGGAGCAGTACTTC. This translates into CASSLEAVGLEQYF.

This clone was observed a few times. CDR3 bases: TGCAGCGTTACCGGGACTAGCGGAGGTCCGATCGAGCAGTACTTC. Translating it yields CSVTGTSGGPIEQYF. V gene TRBV29-1 combines with J gene TRBJ2-7, with 11 bases aligning to TRBD2. V was pared by 5 bases and J by 6 bases, with 12 bases of the junction left unmatched. The length of the CDR3 is 15 residues. The germline V gene has CDR1 SQVTM and CDR2 ANQGSEA.

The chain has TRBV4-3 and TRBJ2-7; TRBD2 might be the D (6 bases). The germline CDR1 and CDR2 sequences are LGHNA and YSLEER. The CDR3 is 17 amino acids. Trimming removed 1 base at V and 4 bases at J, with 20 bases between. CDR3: CASSQVGGSGTQYEQYF. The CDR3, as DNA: TGCGCCAGCAGCCAAGTAGGAGGGTCCGGGACTCAATACGAGCAGTACTTC.

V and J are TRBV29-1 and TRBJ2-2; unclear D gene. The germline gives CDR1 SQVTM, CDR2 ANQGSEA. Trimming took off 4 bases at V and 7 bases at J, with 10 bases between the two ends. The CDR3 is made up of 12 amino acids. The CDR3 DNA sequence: TGCAGCGTTGGTGTTAGGAACGGGGAGCTGTTTTTT. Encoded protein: CSVGVRNGELFF.